These 13 T cell receptor beta chains were sequenced from one sample in a study of blood T cell repertoires in COVID-19 (dated by TCRdb to about 2020). Library creation used the immunoSEQ multiplex PCR assay. What TCRdb holds here is the immuneACCESS table cut down to in-frame rearrangements. Part of the clones is not present; checked against another copy, under half of the missing clones reflect an unresolved V gene, and the others are unexplained. This sample comprises around 160,000 clones, approximately 80% of them detected only once. The ten largest clones capture 4.5% to 7.5% of the sample. The specimen was PBMCs or T cells enriched from blood (not recorded which). These receptors all come from a man aged 40-49 years who had recovered from COVID-19.

The rearrangement uses TRBV11-3 and TRBJ2-1; TRBD1 is a possible D gene (5 bases). Germline CDR1 SGHNT, CDR2 YENEEA. Trimming cost V 8 bases and J 8 bases, with 10 bases left between them. The CDR3 is 11 amino acids. As DNA, the CDR3 is TGTGCCAGCGGTCAGGGCGATGAGCAGTTCTTC. Protein product: CASGQGDEQFF.

This rearrangement joins TRBV21-1 to TRBJ1-5. TRBV21-1 is listed as a pseudogene. The CDR3 extends over 15 amino acids. The CDR3 DNA reads as TGTGCCAGCAGCAAAAATAGGAGGAACGCAACTCCCGGGCATTTT. Its protein is CASSKNRRNATPGHF.

The rearrangement uses TRBV30 and TRBJ1-4; TRBD1 matches 7 bases. Trimming removed 2 bases from V and 0 bases from J; junction bases left unmatched: 6. Germline V lookup: CDR1 GTSNPN, CDR2 SVGIG (reference sequence). The CDR3 has 16 residues. The CDR3 loop is CAWSTTDRSTNEKLFF. The CDR3 coding sequence is TGTGCCTGGAGTACCACGGACAGGTCAACTAATGAAAAACTGTTTTTT. The full variable domain, in which reference TRBV30 and TRBJ1-4 provide the parts outside the CDR3, is SQTIHQWPATLVQPVGSPLSLECTVEGTSNPNLYWYRQAAGRGLQLLFYSVGIGQISSEVPQNLSASRPQDRQFILSSKKLLLSDSGFYLCAWSTTDRSTNEKLFFGSGTQLSVL.

The chain recombines TRBV27 with TRBJ2-7; 7 nucleotides align to TRBD1. This CDR3 region has 14 residues. V was clipped by 1 base and J by 2 bases; unmatched bases: 2. CDR1 is MNHEY, CDR2 SMNVEV, per germline (reference sequence). In nucleotides, the CDR3 is TGTGCCAGCAGTTTATGGGACAGTGCCTACGAGCAGTACTTC. This encodes CASSLWDSAYEQYF.

The V gene is TRBV18, the J gene TRBJ2-1; D is unclear. V was trimmed by 2 bases and J by 5 bases, leaving 10 bases between them. In germline, CDR1 is KGHSH, CDR2 LQKENI. The CDR3 length is 14 residues. CDR3 nucleotide sequence: TGTGCCAGCTCACCAACTAACACAAACAATGAGCAGTTCTTC. It specifies CASSPTNTNNEQFF.

This clone was detected only once. V and J are TRBV20-1 and TRBJ2-7, with 9 nucleotides matching TRBD1. The CDR3 is made up of 11 amino acids. Germline assignment: CDR1 DFQATT and CDR2 SNEGSKA (reference sequence). Germline trimming cut 5 bases from V and 5 bases from J; bases unmatched to any gene: 1. CDR3 in amino acids: CSARTGDEQYF. In DNA form, the CDR3 reads TGCAGTGCTCGGACAGGGGACGAGCAGTACTTC.

The rearrangement links TRBV5-1 to TRBJ1-1; weak D call: TRBD1 (6 bases). Trimming took 6 bases from V and 1 from J, leaving 16 bases between them. Germline CDR1 and CDR2: SGHRS and YFSETQ. CDR3 length equals 15 residues. This CDR3 is CASTRDTSRNTEAFF. The CDR3 nucleotides are TGCGCCAGCACCAGGGACACCTCCCGGAACACTGAAGCTTTCTTT.

The chain employs TRBV27 and TRBJ1-1; no firm D call. CDR3 length equals 15 residues. V was clipped by 3 bases and J by 1 base, with 12 bases between them. From germline, CDR1 is MNHEY and CDR2 SMNVEV (reference sequence). The CDR3 sequence is CASSFGGRENTEAFF. The CDR3 coding sequence is TGTGCCAGCAGTTTTGGAGGCCGGGAGAACACTGAAGCTTTCTTT.

The chain joins TRBV5-1 to TRBJ1-4; 7 bases are shared with TRBD1. Germline V lookup: CDR1 SGHRS, CDR2 YFSETQ. The CDR3 sequence is 16 residues long. With 4 bases clipped from V and 0 bases from J, the junction kept 6 bases outside the gene matches. The CDR3 nucleotides read TGCGCCAGCAGCGATCGACAGGGATCAACTAATGAAAAACTGTTTTTT. Translated, it gives CASSDRQGSTNEKLFF.

This clone appeared a few times. The chain uses TRBV30 and TRBJ2-1; no clear D. The germline V and J ends were trimmed by 1 base and 6 bases, with 4 bases remaining between them. CDR1 is GTSNPN and CDR2 is SVGIG in the germline V gene (reference sequence). This CDR3 region has 11 residues. As DNA, the CDR3 is TGTGCCTGGAGTGAACTCAATGAGCAGTTCTTC. Protein product: CAWSELNEQFF.

J is TRBJ2-5 and V is TRBV7-9; 8 bases align to TRBD2. The V and J ends lost 4 bases and 3 bases, in that order; junction bases with no gene match: 13. This CDR3 has 17 amino acids. Germline V gives CDR1 SEHNR, CDR2 FQNEAQ (reference sequence). Here the CDR3 DNA reads TGTGCCAGCAGCTCACCCTGGGGGGGTAGCGGGGAAGAGACCCAGTACTTC. This sequence encodes CASSSPWGGSGEETQYF.

The J gene is TRBJ1-4, the V gene TRBV13; the D gene is possibly TRBD1 (6 bases). This CDR3 comprises 16 residues. The V end was cut by 5 bases, the J end by 6 bases, with 19 bases between. Germline V gene data show CDR1 as PRHDT and CDR2 as FYEKMQ (reference sequence). CDR3 in DNA: TGTGCCAGCAGCCTGGGGGCCAGGGGACGGGATGAAAAACTGTTTTTT. Its translation is CASSLGARGRDEKLFF.

The chain joins TRBV7-3 to TRBJ2-2; no clear D. V dropped 5 bases and J dropped 1 base, with 5 bases sitting between them. Germline lookup yields CDR1 SGHTA and CDR2 FQGTGA. The length of the CDR3 is 13 residues. CDR3 region: CASSPRNTGELFF. CDR3 in DNA: TGTGCCAGCAGCCCGAGGAACACCGGGGAGCTGTTTTTT.